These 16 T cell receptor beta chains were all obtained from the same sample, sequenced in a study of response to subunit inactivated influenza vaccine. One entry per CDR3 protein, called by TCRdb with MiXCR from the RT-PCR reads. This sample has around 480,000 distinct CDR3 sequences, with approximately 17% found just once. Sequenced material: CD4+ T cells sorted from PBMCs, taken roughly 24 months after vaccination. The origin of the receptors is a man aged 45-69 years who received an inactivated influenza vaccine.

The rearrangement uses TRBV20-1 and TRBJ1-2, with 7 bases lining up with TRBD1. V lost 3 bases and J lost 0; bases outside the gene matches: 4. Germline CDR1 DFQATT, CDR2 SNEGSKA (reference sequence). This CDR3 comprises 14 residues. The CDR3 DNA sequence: TGCAGTGCTAGTAAGGGGGCCGCTAACTATGGCTACACCTTC. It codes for CSASKGAANYGYTF.

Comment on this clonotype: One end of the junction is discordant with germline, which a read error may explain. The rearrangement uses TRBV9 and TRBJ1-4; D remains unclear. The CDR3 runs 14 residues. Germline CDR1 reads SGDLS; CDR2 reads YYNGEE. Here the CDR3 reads CASSVAATNEKLLF. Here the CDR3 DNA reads TGTGCCAGCAGCGTAGCTGCAACTAATGAAAAACTGCTTTTT.

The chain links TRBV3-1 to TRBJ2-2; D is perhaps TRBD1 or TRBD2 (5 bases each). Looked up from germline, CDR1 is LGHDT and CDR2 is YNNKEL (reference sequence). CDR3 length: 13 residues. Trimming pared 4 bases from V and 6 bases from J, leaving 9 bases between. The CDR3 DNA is TGTGCCAGCAGCCGAGGGGCGGCCGGGGAGCTGTTTTTT. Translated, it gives CASSRGAAGELFF.

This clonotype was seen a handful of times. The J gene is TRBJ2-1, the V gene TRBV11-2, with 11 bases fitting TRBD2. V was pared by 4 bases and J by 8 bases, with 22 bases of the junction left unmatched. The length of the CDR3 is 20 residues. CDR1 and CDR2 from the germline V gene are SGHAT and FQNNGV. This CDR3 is CASSSLGGGLAGGIVDEQFF. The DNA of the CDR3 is TGTGCCAGCAGCTCGCTCGGGGGTGGCTTAGCGGGAGGGATTGTAGATGAGCAGTTCTTC.

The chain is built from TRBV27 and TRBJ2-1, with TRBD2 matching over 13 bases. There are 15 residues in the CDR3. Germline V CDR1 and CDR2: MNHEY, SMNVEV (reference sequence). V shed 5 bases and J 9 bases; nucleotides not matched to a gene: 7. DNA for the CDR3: TGTGCCAGCAGTCCTCGACTAGCGGGAGGCATTGAGCAGTTCTTC. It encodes CASSPRLAGGIEQFF.

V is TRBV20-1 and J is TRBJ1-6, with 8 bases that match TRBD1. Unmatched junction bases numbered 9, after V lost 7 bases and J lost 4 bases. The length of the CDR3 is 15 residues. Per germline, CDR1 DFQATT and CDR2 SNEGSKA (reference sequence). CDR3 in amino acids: CSGTDRGMYNSPLHF. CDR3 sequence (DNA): TGCAGTGGAACCGACAGGGGAATGTATAATTCACCCCTCCACTTT.

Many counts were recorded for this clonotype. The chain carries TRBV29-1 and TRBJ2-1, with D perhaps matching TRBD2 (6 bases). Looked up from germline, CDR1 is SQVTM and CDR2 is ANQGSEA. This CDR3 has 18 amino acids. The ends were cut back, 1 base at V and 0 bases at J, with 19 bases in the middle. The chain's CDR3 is CSVEGYLWGESSYNEQFF. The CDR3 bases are TGCAGCGTTGAAGGATACCTCTGGGGGGAAAGCTCCTACAATGAGCAGTTCTTC.

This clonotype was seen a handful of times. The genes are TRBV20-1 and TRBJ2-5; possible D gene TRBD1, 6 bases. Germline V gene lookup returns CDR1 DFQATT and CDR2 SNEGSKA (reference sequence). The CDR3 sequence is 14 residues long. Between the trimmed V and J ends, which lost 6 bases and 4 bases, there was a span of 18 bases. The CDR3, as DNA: TGCAGTGCGAACCAACAGGGCTTGCGAGAGACCCAGTACTTC. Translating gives CSANQQGLRETQYF.

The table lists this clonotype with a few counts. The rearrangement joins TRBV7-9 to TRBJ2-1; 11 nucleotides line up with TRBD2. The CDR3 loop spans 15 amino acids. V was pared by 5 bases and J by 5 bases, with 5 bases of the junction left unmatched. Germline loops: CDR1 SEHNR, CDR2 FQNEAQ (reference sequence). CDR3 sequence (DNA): TGTGCCAGCAGCCGCAAGGGACTAGCGGACAATGAGCAGTTCTTC. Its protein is CASSRKGLADNEQFF.

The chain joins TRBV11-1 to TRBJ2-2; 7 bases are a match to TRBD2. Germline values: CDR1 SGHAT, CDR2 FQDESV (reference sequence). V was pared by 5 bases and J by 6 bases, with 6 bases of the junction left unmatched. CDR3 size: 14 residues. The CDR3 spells CASSEQSGAGELFF. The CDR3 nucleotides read TGTGCCAGCAGCGAACAGAGCGGGGCCGGGGAGCTGTTTTTT.

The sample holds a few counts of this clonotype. CDR3 DNA sequence: TGTGCCAGCAGCCCAGGACTAGTGTCTGATGTGGAGACCCAGTACTTC. The encoded protein is CASSPGLVSDVETQYF. This sequence joins TRBV3-1 and TRBJ2-5, with TRBD2 identical over 7 bases. Per germline, CDR1 LGHDT and CDR2 YNNKEL (reference sequence). The CDR3 sequence is 16 residues long. With V trimmed by 4 bases and J by 5 bases, 13 bases remained unmatched.

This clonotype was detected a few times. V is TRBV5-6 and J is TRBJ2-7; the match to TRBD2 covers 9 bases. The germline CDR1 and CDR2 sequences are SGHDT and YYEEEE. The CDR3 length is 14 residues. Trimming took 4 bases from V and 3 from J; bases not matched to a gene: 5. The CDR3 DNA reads TGTGCCAGCAGCACGCGGGGGGGACTCTACGAGCAGTACTTC. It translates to CASSTRGGLYEQYF.

The CDR3 is CSATGGANYEQYF. CDR3 nucleotide sequence: TGCAGCGCGACAGGGGGCGCGAACTACGAGCAGTACTTC. The chain recombines TRBV29-1 with TRBJ2-7; 10 bases line up with TRBD1. The V segment lost 7 bases and the J segment 3 bases; nucleotides outside the gene matches: 6. There are 13 residues in the CDR3. Germline values: CDR1 SQVTM, CDR2 ANQGSEA.

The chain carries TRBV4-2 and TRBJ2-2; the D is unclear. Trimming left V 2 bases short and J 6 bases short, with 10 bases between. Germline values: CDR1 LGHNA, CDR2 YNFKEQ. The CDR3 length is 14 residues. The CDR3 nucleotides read TGTGCCAGCAGCCAACCCCTACTTTCCGGGGAGCTGTTTTTT. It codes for CASSQPLLSGELFF.

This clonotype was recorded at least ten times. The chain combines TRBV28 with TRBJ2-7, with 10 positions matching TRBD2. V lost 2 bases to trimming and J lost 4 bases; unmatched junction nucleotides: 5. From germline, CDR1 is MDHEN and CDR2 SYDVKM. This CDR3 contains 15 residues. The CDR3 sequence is CASSLHTSGTYEQYF. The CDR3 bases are TGTGCCAGCAGTTTACATACTAGCGGGACGTACGAGCAGTACTTC. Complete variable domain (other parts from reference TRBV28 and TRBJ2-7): DVKVTQSSRYLVKRTGEKVFLECVQDMDHENMFWYRQDPGLGLRLIYFSYDVKMKEKGDIPEGYSVSREKKERFSLILESASTNQTSMYLCASSLHTSGTYEQYFGPGTRLTVT.

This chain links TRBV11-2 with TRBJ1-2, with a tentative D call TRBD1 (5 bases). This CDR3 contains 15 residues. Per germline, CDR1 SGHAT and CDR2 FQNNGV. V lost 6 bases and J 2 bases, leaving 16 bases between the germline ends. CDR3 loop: CASRPIREWNYGYTF. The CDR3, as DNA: TGTGCCAGCAGGCCTATCAGGGAGTGGAACTATGGCTACACCTTC.